This T cell receptor beta chain comes out of a study of blood T cell repertoires in COVID-19. The protocol was immunoSEQ multiplex PCR, while the TCRdb copy is restricted to in-frame clones and leaves out a portion. Of about 60,000 clones in the sample, approximately 90% are singletons; the top ten hold around 8.3%. V shed 0 bases and J shed 7 bases, with 6 bases lying between them. This CDR3 is 13 amino acids long. Sequencing used peripheral blood. This chain links TRBV12-3 or TRBV12-4 with TRBJ2-2; D is ambiguous. The source of this sequence is a human donor with active COVID-19. The donor label of this sample is uncertain. In DNA form, the CDR3 reads TGTGCCAGCAGTTTAGCGCGCGACGGGGAGCTGTTTTTT. Amino acid sequence: CASSLARDGELFF.